The 11 T cell receptor beta chains in this list originate from one sample, sequenced in a study of blood T cell repertoires in COVID-19. This table comes from immunoSEQ multiplex PCR, and its TCRdb copy is limited to in-frame clones, with some not included. The table lists about 170,000 clones, 83% of them singletons. Sequences were obtained from peripheral blood. The receptors were gathered from a woman older than 75 with acute or convalescent COVID-19.

The rearrangement links TRBV3-1 (or the pseudogene TRBV3-2) to TRBJ1-2; the D gene is possibly TRBD1 (6 bases). V dropped 3 bases and J dropped 2 bases, with 10 bases sitting between them. CDR3 size: 14 residues. The germline CDR1 and CDR2 sequences are LGHDT and YNNKEL (reference sequence). CDR3 residues: CASSHSGQNYGYTF. For the CDR3, the DNA is TGTGCCAGCAGCCACTCAGGACAGAACTATGGCTACACCTTC.

The chain couples TRBV13 to TRBJ2-3; 8 bases line up with TRBD2. CDR3 size: 16 residues. Trimming removed 5 bases from V and 7 bases from J; junction bases left unmatched: 14. Germline V gene lookup returns CDR1 PRHDT and CDR2 FYEKMQ (reference sequence). CDR3 sequence: CASSLLTGGSLNTQYF. CDR3 sequence (DNA): TGTGCCAGCAGCCTCTTAACGGGGGGGAGTTTAAATACGCAGTATTTT.

The chain recombines TRBV10-3 with TRBJ1-5; D is perhaps TRBD1 (6 bases). Germline V CDR1 and CDR2: ENHRY, SYGVKD. This CDR3 is 13 amino acids long. Trimming stripped 7 bases from V and 4 bases from J, with 11 bases between. Here the CDR3 DNA reads TGTGCCATCAAGGGGACACCTAATCAGCCCCAGCATTTT. It specifies CAIKGTPNQPQHF.

The genes are TRBV3-1 (or the pseudogene TRBV3-2) and TRBJ2-1; tentatively, D is TRBD2 (6 bases). The CDR3 runs to 14 residues. From germline, CDR1 is LGHDT and CDR2 YNNKEL (reference sequence). Trimming took 1 base from V and 10 from J, leaving 14 bases between them. CDR3 sequence (DNA): TGTGCCAGCAGCCAAGGTTACGGGAGATTCGAGCAGTTCTTC. It specifies CASSQGYGRFEQFF.

The CDR3 loop is CASSPSHHEKLFF. The DNA for the CDR3 is TGTGCCAGCAGTCCGAGCCATCATGAAAAACTGTTTTTT. This sequence joins TRBV27 and TRBJ1-4, with D hard to call. Trimming cost V 5 bases and J 6 bases, with 10 bases left between them. CDR1 and CDR2 from the germline V gene are MNHEY and SMNVEV (reference sequence). This CDR3 contains 13 residues.

This rearrangement joins TRBV18 to TRBJ1-3; no clear D. The CDR3 is 15 residues long. V lost 6 bases and J 0 bases, leaving 12 bases between the germline ends. Germline CDR1 reads KGHSH; CDR2 reads LQKENI. The CDR3 DNA follows: TGTGCCAGCTCTGCCGCTGCCGGCTCTGGAAACACCATATATTTT. This encodes CASSAAAGSGNTIYF.

The chain links TRBV3-1 (or the pseudogene TRBV3-2) to TRBJ2-5, with D possibly being TRBD2 (6 bases). Germline values: CDR1 LGHDT, CDR2 YNNKEL (reference sequence). The CDR3 has 15 residues. Trimming pared 1 base from V and 5 bases from J, leaving 14 bases between. CDR3 DNA sequence: TGTGCCAGCAGCCAAGGGCTCGTTGGAGGGGAGACCCAGTACTTC. Translating gives CASSQGLVGGETQYF.

This clone was detected only a few times. DNA for the CDR3: TGCGCCAGCAGCCTGGGGACTAGCGGACTGAATACGCAGTATTTT. Its translation: CASSLGTSGLNTQYF. V usage is TRBV5-1 and J usage is TRBJ2-3, with TRBD2 matching 11 bases. Per germline, CDR1 SGHRS and CDR2 YFSETQ. CDR3 length equals 15 residues. Unmatched junction bases numbered 8, after V lost 4 bases and J lost 7 bases.

The gene calls are TRBV5-1 and TRBJ2-1; TRBD1 aligns across 7 bases. Germline CDR1 is SGHRS and CDR2 is YFSETQ. The CDR3 contains 15 residues. V lost 4 bases and J lost 6; bases outside the gene matches: 10. The CDR3 protein is CASSQDRSRPNEQFF. DNA of the CDR3: TGCGCCAGCAGCCAGGACAGGTCGCGACCCAATGAGCAGTTCTTC.

The rearrangement joins TRBV6-6 to TRBJ1-1; D may be TRBD1 (6 bases). CDR1 is MNHNY, CDR2 SVGAGI, per germline (reference sequence). CDR3 length equals 16 residues. Trimming took off 0 bases at V and 1 base at J, with 12 bases between the two ends. This chain's CDR3 is CASSYSGRGPNTEAFF. The CDR3 nucleotides read TGTGCCAGCAGTTACTCGGGCAGGGGCCCGAACACTGAAGCTTTCTTT.

The chain couples TRBV13 to TRBJ1-2; tentative D call: TRBD1 (6 bases). V was clipped by 5 bases and J by 0 bases, with 10 bases between them. CDR1 and CDR2 from the germline V gene are PRHDT and FYEKMQ (reference sequence). CDR3 length: 14 residues. The CDR3 protein is CASSARDTNYGYTF. In DNA form, the CDR3 reads TGTGCCAGCAGCGCCCGGGACACTAACTATGGCTACACCTTC.